This entry concerns a single T cell receptor (beta chain). CDR3 length equals 16 residues. Germline V CDR1 and CDR2: SNHLY, FYNNEI. Trimming removed 8 bases at V and 6 bases at J, with 23 bases between. The source of the sample is a study of blood T cell repertoires in COVID-19. TCRdb's copy holds only in-frame clones and misses some; the assay was immunoSEQ multiplex PCR. The data hold about 140,000 clones, with around 86% observed a single time. Enrollees, about 18 to 95 years old, lived in approximately 25 US areas. What the recovered Cohort 3 donors had was two negative PCRs, clearance, or symptom resolution.

This sequence originates from a man aged 60 to 69 who had recovered from COVID-19. Sequencing used PBMCs or T cells enriched from blood (not recorded which). The rearrangement links TRBV2 to TRBJ1-5, with D maybe TRBD1 (6 bases). DNA for the CDR3: TGTGCCAGCGAACGCGATACAGGGAGTCCAAGTCAGCCCCAGCATTTT. Protein product: CASERDTGSPSQPQHF.